This TCR beta chain originates from a study of T cell repertoires in cytomegalovirus infection (dated 2019 in TCRdb). Concerning the study at large: Donor HLA type was relevant to the analysis, because carriage of CMV infection together with the matching HLA type was indicated by public TCR beta signatures. The study at large found these results: In both this cohort and an independent roughly 350-donor cohort, the cumulative frequency of public TCR beta family members distinguished carriers of CMV infection plus the relevant HLA type. In the ex vivo response, HLA-C-restricted CMV-specific TCR beta clonotypes were dominant, and in two of eight donors the single most frequent clonotype came from this HLA-C-restricted group.

TCRdb lists the instrument as Illumina HiSeq 1500. TCRdb trimmed public reads at Q25 via fastp, called clones via MiXCR and kept in-frame beta chains. Identical CDR3 proteins give one entry, which carries the most common genes and DNA. Present in this sample are around 530,000 distinct CDR3 sequences, approximately 25% of which were seen just once. Approximately 13% of the sample is in the top ten clones. As regards this clonotype: Its specific antigen is unknown. There are no base qualities to consult, and no much larger clone falls within one base.

CDR1 and CDR2 were assigned from the germline V gene as MNHEY and SVGEGT. Trimming takes 2 bases off V and 6 bases off J; junction bases not matched to a gene: 5. The CDR3, from cysteine to phenylalanine, totals 15 residues. Only the CDR3 DNA stays, 45 bases, in frame from base 1. The rearranged segments are TRBV6-2 or TRBV6-3 and TRBJ2-1; 9 bases in between match TRBD2. This clonotype was sampled from a human donor in good health (CMV status not recorded). Some clones in this sample may be carry-over from other donors' samples. The sample consisted of PBMCs. The DNA sequence reads TGTGCCAGCAGTTACGGGACAGCGGGAGGCAATGAGCAGTTCTTC. This yields the protein CASSYGTAGGNEQFF.